The sequence of this T cell receptor beta chain was determined in a study of beta chain features in type 1 diabetes. Study-wide points: Type 1 diabetes patients had fewer VDJ junction insertions and more deletions. Shorter TCRB CDR3s, moderately but significantly so, were found in Type 1 diabetes patients in all four CD4+ subsets.

This clone was found a few times. Its antigen is unknown. The germline gives CDR1 SGHNT, CDR2 YYREEE (reference sequence). J was trimmed by 1 base and V by 7 bases; bases with no gene match: 8. The CDR3 loop spans 14 amino acids. As every portion of the isolated RNA was reverse transcribed, the sequencing read expressed TCRB transcripts. Data came from immunoSEQ multiplex PCR; TCRdb stores just in-frame clones and leaves some out. The data contain about 700,000 clones, about an eighth of them singletons. Sequenced material: naive CD4+ T cells from blood. This receptor was identified in a man between 18 and 29 years old with type 1 diabetes. The chain has TRBV5-4 and TRBJ2-7, with 7 bases identical to TRBD1. The CDR3, as DNA: TGTGCCAGCCTTCCGGGACAGTCATCCTACGAGCAGTACTTC. It codes for CASLPGQSSYEQYF.